This T cell receptor beta chain was retrieved from a study of OX40 agonist ivuxolimab in advanced cancers. Study background: A male proportion of approximately 83% was recorded, with mean age approximately 57 years and range about 23 to 80.

With regard to this clone: What it binds is not known.

Repertoires were generated with immunoSEQ multiplex PCR, while TCRdb's copy carries only in-frame clones and drops some. The repertoire holds roughly 96,000 clones, with approximately 80% as singletons. Patients with autoimmune history or systemic immunosuppression were excluded. V was trimmed by 0 bases and J by 10 bases, leaving 9 bases between them. CDR1 is SGDLS, CDR2 YYNGEE, per germline. This CDR3 comprises 12 residues. Study observations and caveats: At 0.1 to 3.0 mg/kg and by week 6, clonal expansion occurred in CD4+ and CD8+ blood T cells.

V usage is TRBV9 and J usage is TRBJ2-3; TRBD2 is a possible D gene (5 bases). The receptor was isolated from an adult with an advanced solid tumor such as melanoma, head and neck, liver or kidney cancer. The sample in question was CD4+ or CD8+ T cells sorted from blood, obtained in a trial of the OX40 agonist ivuxolimab. CDR3 sequence: CASSVDGVAQYF. DNA for the CDR3: TGTGCCAGCAGCGTAGACGGGGTTGCGCAGTATTTT.